This TCR beta chain was profiled in a study of blood T cell repertoires in COVID-19. Background on the study: Samples taken during acute and convalescent COVID-19 were collected in the United States, Italy and Spain.

TCRdb's copy holds only in-frame clones and misses some; the assay was immunoSEQ multiplex PCR. The sample includes about 80,000 clones, about 78% of them seen just once. This CDR3 has 15 amino acids. From germline, CDR1 is SGHRS and CDR2 YFSETQ. The V and J ends lost 6 bases and 0 bases respectively, with 13 bases between them. This clone was found once. This sequence joins TRBV5-1 and TRBJ2-1; the D gene is possibly TRBD1 (6 bases). This receptor was obtained from a human donor in a cohort sampled during active COVID-19. Sequenced input: peripheral blood. CDR3 protein: CASTNRDTSYNEQFF. For the CDR3, the DNA is TGCGCCAGCACCAACCGGGACACCTCCTACAATGAGCAGTTCTTC.